What follows describes a single T cell receptor (beta chain). Its antigen is as yet unknown. After isolation, RNA underwent reverse transcription to generate cDNA as the sequencing template. The data were produced by immunoSEQ multiplex PCR, yet TCRdb's version contains in-frame clones alone and is incomplete. The table includes roughly 200,000 clones, 55% to 70% detected once. Specified treatment: oral pan-JAK inhibitor, 5-10 mg twice daily. Both CD4+ and CD8+ T cells were separated by sorting PBMCs. Germline V gene lookup returns CDR1 SNHLY and CDR2 FYNNEI. The CDR3 consists of 13 residues. The V and J ends lost 8 bases and 4 bases respectively, with 11 bases between them. This record belongs to a study of CD8+ T cells in alopecia areata. Across the study: Scalp area affected, as a percentage, set the severity score of treated patients.

General study points: Researchers reported that TCR sharing among patients proved less clear than in mice, possibly HLA-linked.

The rearrangement uses TRBV2 and TRBJ1-4; D possibly corresponds to TRBD1 (6 bases). This clonotype was sampled from a human donor with alopecia areata. The sample here was CD4+ T cells sorted from blood, taken at week 4, from a patient treated with tofacitinib. CDR3 sequence reads: CASVRGINEKLFF. The CDR3 nucleotides read TGTGCCAGCGTGAGGGGGATTAATGAAAAACTGTTTTTT.